The clone carrying this TCR beta chain was seen a few times. Its antigen remains unidentified. The data stem from a study of early T cells in non-severe SARS-CoV-2 infection. Study-wide background: It was bulk RNA from unsorted whole blood that was sequenced, and the chains were unpaired.

Study-level points and caveats: Matches to VDJdb favored anti-spike CD8 responses and missed private and CD4 specificities.

The CDR3 spans 15 residues. Germline CDR1 reads MNHEY; CDR2 reads SMNVEV (reference sequence). V lost 6 bases and J lost 8, with 20 bases in between. The library protocol tagged individual cDNA molecules with unique molecular identifiers. TCRdb re-derived calls from the 5' RACE reads in MiXCR, one entry per CDR3 protein. The sample carries tens of thousands of distinct CDR3 sequences, around 11% recorded once. Here the sequenced sample was whole blood, taken at baseline. This sequence joins TRBV27 and TRBJ2-1, with unresolved D. The receptor comes from an adult who was a healthcare worker with PCR-confirmed SARS-CoV-2 infection or an uninfected control (not recorded which). The donor label of this sample is uncertain. The CDR3 DNA sequence: TGTGCCAGCAGGATGTTAGGTCGGTCTACGGATGAGCAGTTCTTC. Its protein product is CASRMLGRSTDEQFF.